One and the same sample provided the 30 T cell receptor beta chains below, sequenced in a study of PD-1 blockade in classical Hodgkin lymphoma. Clones were sequenced by immunoSEQ multiplex PCR, and TCRdb holds only the in-frame ones, with some missing. The sample yields almost 100,000 clones, 80% to 95% seen once. Every patient was affected by relapse after autologous stem cell transplantation, while exposure to brentuximab vedotin was not uniform. Sequences were derived from peripheral blood mononuclear cells (PBMCs), sampled at baseline. Receptors originate from a human donor with classical Hodgkin lymphoma.

The chain links TRBV28 to TRBJ2-3; TRBD2 matches at 11 bases. Germline CDR1 and CDR2: MDHEN and SYDVKM. CDR3 length: 17 amino acids. V lost 6 bases to trimming and J lost 0 bases; unmatched junction nucleotides: 8. The CDR3 region is CASSLDLAGGSTDTQYF. Written as DNA, the CDR3 is TGTGCCAGCAGCCTAGATCTAGCGGGAGGTAGCACAGATACGCAGTATTTT.

This chain joins TRBV5-4 and TRBJ2-7; D remains unclear. Trimming took off 0 bases at V and 3 bases at J, with 13 bases between the two ends. CDR1 and CDR2 (germline): SGHNT, YYREEE (reference sequence). The CDR3 is 15 residues long. The CDR3 region has the DNA TGTGCCAGCAGCTTGGTTGCAGGAACGCACTACGAGCAGTACTTC. It is translated as CASSLVAGTHYEQYF.

The CDR3 sequence: CASSVPGPQEFF. As DNA, the CDR3 is TGTGCCAGCAGTGTCCCGGGACCCCAGGAGTTCTTC. The V gene is TRBV27, the J gene TRBJ2-1, with D possibly being TRBD1 or TRBD2 (5 bases each). The V end was cut by 5 bases, the J end by 14 bases, with 16 bases between. Germline CDR1 reads MNHEY; CDR2 reads SMNVEV (reference sequence). CDR3 length: 12 residues.

CDR3 in amino acids: CASSMNGVGATKNIQYF. CDR3 nucleotide sequence: TGTGCCAGTAGTATGAATGGGGTGGGAGCTACCAAAAACATTCAGTACTTC. This sequence joins TRBV19 and TRBJ2-4; a weak D match, TRBD2 (5 bases). The CDR3 has 17 residues. Trimming removed 3 bases at V and 2 bases at J, with 17 bases between. The germline gives CDR1 LNHDA, CDR2 SQIVND (reference sequence).

The V and J genes are TRBV29-1 and TRBJ2-5; D is uncertain. Germline-derived CDR1 and CDR2 are SQVTM and ANQGSEA. This CDR3 region has 9 residues. Trimming pared 2 bases from V and 6 bases from J, leaving 1 base between. This chain's CDR3 is CSVEQTQYF. The CDR3 nucleotides are TGCAGCGTTGAACAGACCCAGTACTTC.

This rearrangement joins TRBV19 to TRBJ2-2; 10 bases fit TRBD1. Germline CDR1 LNHDA, CDR2 SQIVND (reference sequence). This CDR3 comprises 18 residues. V lost 5 bases, J lost 6 bases, and 15 bases stayed unmatched. This CDR3 reads CASSQGQGDPMRAGELFF. As DNA, the CDR3 is TGTGCCAGTAGTCAAGGACAGGGGGATCCTATGCGGGCCGGGGAGCTGTTTTTT.

On this clone: The junction departs from germline at one end; a sequencing error may be responsible. The chain is built from TRBV25-1 and TRBJ2-2; tentatively, D is TRBD1 (6 bases). The CDR3 covers 15 residues. Germline V gene lookup returns CDR1 MGHDK and CDR2 SYGVNS. The CDR3 is CASSDGTTKHRGAVF. The CDR3 DNA reads TGTGCCAGCAGTGACGGGACAACAAAACACCGGGGAGCTGTTTTT.

DNA of the CDR3: TGTGCCAGCAGTTACTCGAAAGCAGGGGCGACGCAGTATTTT. It specifies CASSYSKAGATQYF. J is TRBJ2-3 and V is TRBV6-5, with D tentatively TRBD1 (6 bases). The CDR3 is made up of 14 amino acids. The germline gives CDR1 MNHEY, CDR2 SVGAGI. V lost 0 bases and J 9 bases, leaving 13 bases between the germline ends.

The chain uses TRBV28 and TRBJ1-2, with D perhaps matching TRBD1 (5 bases). Germline V gene lookup returns CDR1 MDHEN and CDR2 SYDVKM. V was shortened by 6 bases and J by 8 bases, with 16 bases between the two germline ends. The CDR3 is made up of 13 amino acids. The CDR3 sequence: CASRISEGRGYTF. The CDR3 nucleotides are TGTGCCAGCAGGATCTCTGAGGGGCGAGGCTACACCTTC.

The genes are TRBV25-1 and TRBJ1-1, with TRBD1 as a possible D gene (6 bases). There are 15 residues in the CDR3. The germline CDR1 and CDR2 sequences are MGHDK and SYGVNS. V was pared by 6 bases and J by 4 bases, with 18 bases between. CDR3: CASRPTGRGFTEAFF. CDR3 nucleotides: TGTGCCAGCAGGCCAACGGGCAGGGGATTCACTGAAGCTTTCTTT.

This chain links TRBV2 with TRBJ1-5; TRBD1 agrees at 10 bases. Trimming removed 5 bases from V and 2 bases from J; junction bases left unmatched: 3. The CDR3 contains 15 residues. Germline V gives CDR1 SNHLY, CDR2 FYNNEI. CDR3 amino acids: CASSQTGGGNQPQHF. The DNA for the CDR3 is TGTGCCAGCAGTCAGACAGGGGGCGGCAATCAGCCCCAGCATTTT.

In its sample, this clone was seen once. The rearrangement links TRBV28 to TRBJ1-1, with D possibly matching TRBD1 (6 bases). With 4 bases removed from V and 5 bases from J, the gap between germline ends came to 17 bases. This CDR3 has 15 amino acids. Germline CDR1 is MDHEN and CDR2 is SYDVKM. CDR3 coding DNA: TGTGCCAGCAGTTCCCCCGGAGGGGGGAAAACTGAAGCTTTCTTT. This gives the protein CASSSPGGGKTEAFF.

This clone has only one observation. J is TRBJ2-5 and V is TRBV5-6, with unresolved D. This CDR3 comprises 14 residues. CDR1 is SGHDT and CDR2 is YYEEEE in the germline V gene. V lost 1 base, J lost 1 base, and 8 bases lay in between. The CDR3 nucleotides are TGTGCCAGCAGCTTGAGTACCCCCCAAGAGACCCAGTACTTC. Amino acids: CASSLSTPQETQYF.

J is TRBJ2-1 and V is TRBV7-2; 7 positions match TRBD2. In germline, CDR1 is SGHTA, CDR2 FQGNSA. Losses at the gene ends were 4 bases for V and 3 bases for J; bases not matched to a gene: 12. The CDR3 spans 17 residues. This CDR3 is CASSSKGRGDLYNEQFF. The CDR3 DNA is TGTGCCAGCAGCTCGAAAGGTCGGGGGGACCTCTACAATGAGCAGTTCTTC.

This chain connects TRBV5-1 to TRBJ2-3, with unresolved D. The CDR3 spans 15 residues. Between the trimmed V and J ends, which lost 4 bases and 0 bases, there was a span of 12 bases. Germline V gene data show CDR1 as SGHRS and CDR2 as YFSETQ. The CDR3 DNA is TGCGCCAGCAGCGATTGGACGGTGAGCACAGATACGCAGTATTTT. It codes for CASSDWTVSTDTQYF. Full variable domain (outside the CDR3, taken from reference TRBV5-1 and TRBJ2-3): KAGVTQTPRYLIKTRGQQVTLSCSPISGHRSVSWYQQTPGQGLQFLFEYFSETQRNKGNFPGRFSGRQFSNSRSEMNVSTLELGDSALYLCASSDWTVSTDTQYFGPGTRLTVL.

This clone was found once. As DNA, the CDR3 is TGTGCCACTAATATGGGCGGGGGGCGGACAGATACGCAGTATTTT. The encoded protein is CATNMGGGRTDTQYF. This chain joins TRBV28 and TRBJ2-3, with 8 bases aligning to TRBD2. V lost 10 bases and J lost 3; bases outside the gene matches: 12. CDR1 and CDR2 (germline): MDHEN, SYDVKM. The CDR3 consists of 15 residues.

The V gene is TRBV19, the J gene TRBJ2-1; 9 bases line up with TRBD2. Looked up from germline, CDR1 is LNHDA and CDR2 is SQIVND (reference sequence). V gave up 5 bases and J gave up 7 bases; unmatched junction bases: 9. The CDR3 spans 15 residues. As DNA, the CDR3 is TGTGCCAGTAGTCCCGGGGCGGGAGGGCGTAATGAGCAGTTCTTC. Its protein product is CASSPGAGGRNEQFF.

The J gene is TRBJ2-7, the V gene TRBV12-2. TRBV12-2 is a pseudogene segment. CDR3 length equals 15 residues. CDR3 protein: CASRFDPPPDYEQYF. In DNA, the CDR3 is TGTGCAAGTCGCTTTGACCCCCCGCCGGACTACGAGCAGTACTTC.

This chain links TRBV28 with TRBJ1-5; D perhaps matches TRBD1 (5 bases). Germline CDR1 is MDHEN and CDR2 is SYDVKM. This CDR3 contains 14 residues. V was shortened by 5 bases and J by 0 bases, with 8 bases between the two germline ends. CDR3 coding DNA: TGTGCCAGCAGTAGGGACCTTAGCAATCAGCCCCAGCATTTT. This translates into CASSRDLSNQPQHF.

As to this clone: This sample includes further DNA sequences coding for the same CDR3. The gene calls are TRBV13 and TRBJ2-7; D is perhaps TRBD2 (6 bases). CDR3 length: 12 residues. Germline loops: CDR1 PRHDT, CDR2 FYEKMQ (reference sequence). V was clipped by 2 bases and J by 4 bases, with 6 bases between them. In nucleotides, the CDR3 is TGTGCCAGCAGCTTAAGCGGGTACGAGCAGTACTTC. This translates into CASSLSGYEQYF. Full variable domain (rest looked up from reference TRBV13 and TRBJ2-7): AAGVIQSPRHLIKEKRETATLKCYPIPRHDTVYWYQQGPGQDPQFLISFYEKMQSDKGSIPDRFSAQQFSDYHSELNMSSLELGDSALYFCASSLSGYEQYFGPGTRLTVT.

This chain uses TRBV6-5 with TRBJ2-7; D is uncertain. Trimming removed 0 bases at V and 2 bases at J, with 11 bases between. The CDR3 contains 15 residues. Germline-derived CDR1 and CDR2 are MNHEY and SVGAGI. In DNA, the CDR3 is TGTGCCAGCAGTTACTCGAAGACTTCCCCCTACGAGCAGTACTTC. Translating it yields CASSYSKTSPYEQYF.

The genes are TRBV9 and TRBJ2-1; D perhaps matches TRBD2 (5 bases). Trimming stripped 3 bases from V and 9 bases from J, with 22 bases between. CDR1 and CDR2 from the germline V gene are SGDLS and YYNGEE. This CDR3 comprises 16 residues. As DNA, the CDR3 is TGTGCCAGCAGCGCCGGGTCACTACCCGACCGGGGTGAGCAGTTCTTC. This codes for CASSAGSLPDRGEQFF.

The chain joins TRBV4-2 to TRBJ2-7; a possible D gene is TRBD2 (6 bases). Trimming pared 5 bases from V and 2 bases from J, leaving 10 bases between. From germline, CDR1 is LGHNA and CDR2 YNFKEQ. The CDR3 has 13 residues. The CDR3 is CASSEPGAYEQYF. CDR3 DNA sequence: TGTGCCAGCAGCGAACCGGGAGCCTACGAGCAGTACTTC.

This chain connects TRBV28 to TRBJ1-4; the match to TRBD1 covers 9 bases. The germline gives CDR1 MDHEN, CDR2 SYDVKM. CDR3 length: 15 amino acids. Losses at the gene ends were 7 bases for V and 7 bases for J; bases not matched to a gene: 10. The CDR3 here is CASTETGTGFEKLFF. CDR3 sequence (DNA): TGTGCCAGCACCGAAACCGGGACAGGGTTTGAAAAACTGTTTTTT. The entire variable domain, with the rest obtained from reference TRBV28 and TRBJ1-4, is as follows: DVKVTQSSRYLVKRTGEKVFLECVQDMDHENMFWYRQDPGLGLRLIYFSYDVKMKEKGDIPEGYSVSREKKERFSLILESASTNQTSMYLCASTETGTGFEKLFFGSGTQLSVL.

This chain joins TRBV19 and TRBJ2-1; no definite D call. This CDR3 has 13 amino acids. The V end lost 4 bases, the J end lost 14 bases, and 18 bases lay between the germline ends. Germline CDR1 is LNHDA and CDR2 is SQIVND (reference sequence). CDR3 in DNA: TGTGCCAGTAGTACGTCGGACGTAAGTCGAAAGTTCTTC. Protein sequence: CASSTSDVSRKFF.

This sequence joins TRBV28 and TRBJ1-3; maybe TRBD1 (6 bases). Trimming removed 5 bases from V and 1 base from J, with 15 bases in between. Germline V gene lookup returns CDR1 MDHEN and CDR2 SYDVKM. The CDR3 has 16 amino acids. As DNA, the CDR3 is TGTGCCAGCAGTGCTTACAGGGTAGTATCTGGAAACACCATATATTTT. The encoded protein is CASSAYRVVSGNTIYF.

The chain employs TRBV2 and TRBJ1-2; D not resolved. From germline, CDR1 is SNHLY and CDR2 FYNNEI. V dropped 8 bases and J dropped 4 bases, with 5 bases sitting between them. The CDR3 has 10 amino acids. For the CDR3, the DNA is TGTGCCAGCTTCAGCTATGGCTACACCTTC. It encodes CASFSYGYTF.

The chain carries TRBV11-2 and TRBJ2-1; no clear D gene. The germline gives CDR1 SGHAT, CDR2 FQNNGV. The V end was cut by 2 bases, the J end by 5 bases, with 13 bases between. The CDR3 consists of 15 residues. CDR3 in DNA: TGTGCCAGCAGCTTAAGAGAGGTGGGGAACAATGAGCAGTTCTTC. Protein sequence: CASSLREVGNNEQFF.

This chain links TRBV27 with TRBJ2-3, with D possibly being TRBD1 or TRBD2 (6 bases each). The germline gives CDR1 MNHEY, CDR2 SMNVEV (reference sequence). V lost 4 bases, J lost 4 bases, and 9 bases lay in between. This CDR3 spans 13 amino acids. CDR3 in DNA: TGTGCCAGCAGTTGGGGGGCCTCAGATACGCAGTATTTT. It is translated as CASSWGASDTQYF.

V usage is TRBV9 and J usage is TRBJ2-3; TRBD1 is a possible D gene (6 bases). V was shortened by 0 bases and J by 4 bases, with 9 bases between the two germline ends. The CDR3 has 14 residues. The germline V gene has CDR1 SGDLS and CDR2 YYNGEE. CDR3 bases: TGTGCCAGCAGCGTAGACAGGGTGGCAGATACGCAGTATTTT. It encodes CASSVDRVADTQYF.